Each of the 32 T cell receptor beta chains below was sequenced from the same sample in a study of T cells in Graves' hyperthyroidism and ophthalmopathy. Amplification of TCR beta CDR3 regions used RNA as the template. The primer set for the first-round RT-PCR of the TCR CDR3 was HTBI. MiXCR was run by TCRdb on the multiplex PCR reads, yielding one entry per CDR3 protein. Of about 360,000 distinct CDR3 sequences in the sample, about 13% were seen once. Sequencing was carried out using blood. These receptors originate from a woman younger than 30 with Graves' hyperthyroidism.

V and J are TRBV24-1 and TRBJ2-1; D remains ambiguous. This CDR3 spans 10 amino acids. Between the trimmed V and J ends, which lost 6 bases and 8 bases, there was a span of 4 bases. Germline-derived CDR1 and CDR2 are KGHDR and SFDVKD. The CDR3 loop reads CATSSYEQFF. CDR3 DNA: TGTGCCACCAGTTCATATGAGCAGTTCTTC.

There are many counts of this clonotype. This chain joins TRBV12-3 or TRBV12-4 and TRBJ1-5, with D unclear. The CDR3 contains 14 residues. V lost 8 bases, J lost 0 bases, and 11 bases lay in between. The CDR3 region has the DNA TGTGCCAGCGCTTGGGCAGTTAGCAATCAGCCCCAGCATTTT. It specifies CASAWAVSNQPQHF.

The chain links TRBV6-1 to TRBJ2-2; no clear D gene. The CDR3 is 14 residues long. V dropped 5 bases and J dropped 4 bases, with 11 bases sitting between them. CDR1 is MNHNS, CDR2 SASEGT, per germline. The CDR3 sequence is CASSHVPSTGELFF. CDR3 coding DNA: TGTGCCAGCAGTCACGTCCCTTCCACCGGGGAGCTGTTTTTT.

This clonotype was recorded many times. The chain employs TRBV11-2 and TRBJ1-2, with 7 bases that match TRBD1. The V and J ends lost 5 bases and 4 bases, in that order; junction bases with no gene match: 7. Germline-derived CDR1 and CDR2 are SGHAT and FQNNGV. The CDR3 covers 14 residues. In DNA form, the CDR3 reads TGTGCCAGCAGCCCAAGGGGGACAGCCTATGGCTACACCTTC. It is translated as CASSPRGTAYGYTF.

The chain combines TRBV27 with TRBJ2-7; TRBD1 matches at 8 bases. The CDR3 is 18 residues long. The germline CDR1 and CDR2 sequences are MNHEY and SMNVEV (reference sequence). V gave up 2 bases and J gave up 2 bases; unmatched junction bases: 14. As DNA, the CDR3 is TGTGCCAGCAGTTTACCGGGCGGACAGACAGGGGAAGCCTACGAGCAGTACTTC. This gives the protein CASSLPGGQTGEAYEQYF.

In its sample, this clonotype was seen a few times. This could be a read error, since a much larger clone is one nucleotide away. The V and J genes are TRBV7-8 and TRBJ1-6; the D gene is possibly TRBD1 (5 bases). The V end was cut by 5 bases, the J end by 11 bases, with 25 bases between. CDR1 is SGHVS and CDR2 is FQNEAQ in the germline V gene. This CDR3 is built from 17 residues. In DNA form, the CDR3 reads TGTGCCAGCAGCCAAGTGGTGCTATGGACACCCAATCCACCCCTCCACTTT. Its protein product is CASSQVVLWTPNPPLHF.

The table lists this clonotype with many counts. The V call is TRBV7-2, the J call TRBJ1-1, with D hard to call. Between the trimmed V and J ends, which lost 5 bases and 13 bases, there was a span of 14 bases. The germline gives CDR1 SGHTA, CDR2 FQGNSA. CDR3 length equals 11 residues. The CDR3 nucleotides read TGTGCCAGCAGCAGACGACGGGTCGATTTCTTT. This translates into CASSRRRVDFF.

This clonotype was recorded many times. Since a much larger clone is just one base distant, this may be a read error. V usage is TRBV28 and J usage is TRBJ2-5; possible D gene TRBD2, 6 bases. In germline, CDR1 is MDHEN, CDR2 SYDVKM. This CDR3 is built from 16 residues. V was clipped by 3 bases and J by 2 bases, with 16 bases between them. CDR3 amino acids: CASSFGRLRPQETQYF. CDR3 sequence (DNA): TGTGCCAGCAGTTTTGGGAGGCTAAGGCCACAAGAGACCCAGTACTTC.

Ten or more counts support this clonotype. The V and J genes are TRBV27 and TRBJ2-1; 12 bases fit TRBD2. J was trimmed by 6 bases and V by 5 bases; bases with no gene match: 5. CDR3 length equals 15 residues. Germline lookup yields CDR1 MNHEY and CDR2 SMNVEV (reference sequence). As DNA, the CDR3 is TGTGCCAGCAGTCCTAGCGGGAGGGTCCCCAATGAGCAGTTCTTC. Translating it yields CASSPSGRVPNEQFF.

This clonotype showed up many times. CDR3 residues: CASSFVGLVNNEQFF. CDR3 in DNA: TGTGCCAGCAGTTTTGTAGGGCTAGTAAACAATGAGCAGTTCTTC. The chain recombines TRBV27 with TRBJ2-1; no firm D call. This CDR3 region has 15 residues. Trimming shortened V by 3 bases and J by 5 bases, and 14 bases separated the two germline ends. Germline V lookup: CDR1 MNHEY, CDR2 SMNVEV (reference sequence).

Comment on this clonotype: Just one base apart from a much larger clone, this may be a read error. The genes are TRBV28 and TRBJ2-6; no definite D call. V was clipped by 6 bases and J by 2 bases, with 11 bases between them. The CDR3 runs to 15 residues. Germline assignment: CDR1 MDHEN and CDR2 SYDVKM. In DNA form, the CDR3 reads TGTGCCAGCAGATCTCCGAGCCCTGGGGCCAACGTCCTGACTTTC. This sequence encodes CASRSPSPGANVLTF.

This clonotype occurred a few times. V and J are TRBV11-3 and TRBJ2-5; 14 nucleotides line up with TRBD2. The germline CDR1 and CDR2 sequences are SGHNT and YENEEA. V gave up 5 bases and J gave up 2 bases; unmatched junction bases: 4. CDR3 length: 16 amino acids. CDR3 amino acids: CASSAGLAGGQETQYF. The CDR3 bases are TGTGCCAGCAGCGCTGGACTAGCGGGGGGACAAGAGACCCAGTACTTC.

This clonotype was recorded many times. The rearrangement links TRBV10-3 to TRBJ1-4, with TRBD1 matching over 8 bases. With V trimmed by 3 bases and J by 7 bases, 7 bases remained unmatched. The CDR3 is 15 residues long. Germline V lookup: CDR1 ENHRY, CDR2 SYGVKD. CDR3 sequence: CAISDRTGSGEKLFF. The DNA for the CDR3 is TGTGCCATCAGTGATAGGACAGGGTCCGGTGAAAAACTGTTTTTT.

This clonotype was counted between two and nine times. The chain links TRBV9 to TRBJ2-3, with D maybe TRBD1 (6 bases). V lost 0 bases, J lost 4 bases, and 9 bases lay in between. The CDR3 is 14 amino acids. Germline CDR1 reads SGDLS; CDR2 reads YYNGEE. The CDR3 loop is CASSVDGGADTQYF. CDR3 nucleotide sequence: TGTGCCAGCAGCGTAGATGGGGGCGCAGATACGCAGTATTTT. Using reference TRBV9 and TRBJ2-3 for the parts outside the CDR3, the full variable domain is DSGVTQTPKHLITATGQRVTLRCSPRSGDLSVYWYQQSLDQGLQFLIQYYNGEERAKGNILERFSAQQFPDLHSELNLSSLELGDSALYFCASSVDGGADTQYFGPGTRLTVL.

This clonotype was recorded many times. DNA of the CDR3: TGTGCCAGCAGCTTCGGGACGTTAATGCTAGAAGCTTTCTTT. It is translated as CASSFGTLMLEAFF. The J gene is TRBJ1-1, the V gene TRBV7-2, with a tentative D call TRBD1 (5 bases). CDR3 length equals 14 residues. CDR1 is SGHTA, CDR2 FQGNSA, per germline. The V gene lost 3 bases and the J gene lost 8 bases, with 16 bases spanning the gap.

This clonotype was recorded at least ten times. The chain combines TRBV20-1 with TRBJ2-3, with D maybe TRBD2 (6 bases). Deletions cut 3 bases from V and 5 bases from J, with 12 bases between. Germline CDR1 and CDR2: DFQATT and SNEGSKA (reference sequence). This CDR3 comprises 13 residues. DNA for the CDR3: TGCAGTGCTAGTGGGGGGAATGAAGATACGCAGTATTTT. Encoded protein: CSASGGNEDTQYF.

This clonotype was counted between two and nine times. The chain joins TRBV28 to TRBJ1-3; 9 bases agree with TRBD1. The CDR3 sequence is 14 residues long. The J segment lost 8 bases and the V segment lost 6 bases, leaving 8 bases of the junction unmatched. Germline values: CDR1 MDHEN, CDR2 SYDVKM. The CDR3 coding sequence is TGTGCCAGCAGCCTTCGGGACAGGGTCGACACCATATATTTT. Translating gives CASSLRDRVDTIYF.

This clonotype was seen many times. The chain recombines TRBV3-1 with TRBJ2-3; 15 bases map to TRBD2. The V gene's germline CDR1 is LGHDT and CDR2 YNNKEL (reference sequence). This CDR3 comprises 17 residues. Trimming took 4 bases from V and 5 from J; bases not matched to a gene: 7. The CDR3 DNA is TGTGCCAGCAGCCGTGGACTAGCGGGGGGGCGGGGAGATACGCAGTATTTT. This encodes CASSRGLAGGRGDTQYF.

This clonotype was detected only a few times. With a much larger clone just one base away, this may be a read error. The chain carries TRBV2 and TRBJ1-2; 8 bases agree with TRBD1. Germline CDR1 reads SNHLY; CDR2 reads FYNNEI. This CDR3 spans 12 amino acids. The CDR3 region has the DNA TGTGCCGGCAGCGGGACAGGCGGAGGCTACACCTTC. The encoded protein is CAGSGTGGGYTF. The entire variable domain, with the rest obtained from reference TRBV2 and TRBJ1-2, is as follows: EPEVTQTPSHQVTQMGQEVILRCVPISNHLYFYWYRQILGQKVEFLVSFYNNEISEKSEIFDDQFSVERPDGSNFTLKIRSTKLEDSAMYFCAGSGTGGGYTFGSGTRLTVV.

The chain combines TRBV27 with TRBJ2-5, with D perhaps matching TRBD1 (5 bases). Germline CDR1 and CDR2: MNHEY and SMNVEV (reference sequence). The CDR3 has 15 amino acids. V gave up 3 bases and J gave up 2 bases, with 13 bases separating them. In nucleotides, the CDR3 is TGTGCCAGCAGTTTCTTTCGGGCAGGGCAAGAGACCCAGTACTTC. Amino acid sequence: CASSFFRAGQETQYF.

At least ten counts were recorded for this clonotype. V is TRBV28 and J is TRBJ1-2, with TRBD1 matching 7 bases. After removal of 4 bases from V and 2 bases from J, the junction contained 10 bases not matched to a gene. Germline CDR1 reads MDHEN; CDR2 reads SYDVKM. There are 16 residues in the CDR3. Here the CDR3 DNA reads TGTGCCAGCAGTTCCCCAGGGGGGACGGGCAACTATGGCTACACCTTC. This codes for CASSSPGGTGNYGYTF.

The V call is TRBV13, the J call TRBJ2-1, with D possibly TRBD1 on 5 matching bases. The V end was cut by 4 bases, the J end by 0 bases, with 7 bases between. The V gene's germline CDR1 is PRHDT and CDR2 FYEKMQ (reference sequence). The CDR3 has 14 residues. As DNA, the CDR3 is TGTGCCAGCAGCTCAAGGGGCTCCTACAATGAGCAGTTCTTC. Its translation is CASSSRGSYNEQFF.

The chain employs TRBV2 and TRBJ1-2; D is unclear. Germline V gene data show CDR1 as SNHLY and CDR2 as FYNNEI. Trimming stripped 6 bases from V and 2 bases from J, with 10 bases between. This CDR3 region has 13 residues. The CDR3 DNA sequence: TGTGCCAGCAGCCAAGCACGGAACTATGGCTACACCTTC. It encodes CASSQARNYGYTF.

In its sample, this clonotype was seen many times. The V call is TRBV6-1, the J call TRBJ1-2; no clear D. Looked up from germline, CDR1 is MNHNS and CDR2 is SASEGT. The CDR3 runs to 13 residues. V shed 7 bases and J shed 8 bases, with 17 bases lying between them. DNA of the CDR3: TGTGCCAGCACCGTGACATTTACCAGGGGCTACACCTTC. Translation gives CASTVTFTRGYTF.

In the case of this clonotype: This may come from a read error, since a much larger clone is one base off. The DNA for the CDR3 is TGCAGTGCTAGAGGACCGATCCTGGGGCTCTACGAGCAGTACTTC. This codes for CSARGPILGLYEQYF. The chain recombines TRBV20-1 with TRBJ2-7; weak D call: TRBD1 (5 bases). This CDR3 is 15 amino acids long. V lost 1 base and J 3 bases, leaving 16 bases between the germline ends. Germline assignment: CDR1 DFQATT and CDR2 SNEGSKA (reference sequence).

V is TRBV5-4 and J is TRBJ2-3; D may be TRBD1 or TRBD2 (5 bases each). Trimming took 4 bases from V and 13 from J, leaving 19 bases between them. This CDR3 has 13 amino acids. CDR1 is SGHNT and CDR2 is YYREEE in the germline V gene (reference sequence). The CDR3 nucleotides read TGTGCCAGCAGCGTTTACGGGACGGAAGTCGAGTATTTT. Residues: CASSVYGTEVEYF.

The sample holds many counts of this clonotype. The chain combines TRBV5-1 with TRBJ2-2; TRBD2 matches at 8 bases. With 4 bases clipped from V and 7 bases from J, the junction kept 12 bases outside the gene matches. Per the germline V gene, CDR1 is SGHRS and CDR2 is YFSETQ. The CDR3 is 16 residues long. CDR3 nucleotides: TGCGCCAGCAGCCCGGAACCGGGACTAGTCGGCGGGGAGCTGTTTTTT. Translation gives CASSPEPGLVGGELFF. The complete variable domain, with remaining parts taken from reference TRBV5-1 and TRBJ2-2, reads KAGVTQTPRYLIKTRGQQVTLSCSPISGHRSVSWYQQTPGQGLQFLFEYFSETQRNKGNFPGRFSGRQFSNSRSEMNVSTLELGDSALYLCASSPEPGLVGGELFFGEGSRLTVL.

This clonotype was observed at least ten times. The V gene is TRBV20-1, the J gene TRBJ2-3, with 10 bases matching TRBD2. The V and J ends lost 6 bases and 2 bases, in that order; junction bases with no gene match: 8. The length of the CDR3 is 15 residues. Germline V lookup: CDR1 DFQATT, CDR2 SNEGSKA (reference sequence). Written as DNA, the CDR3 is TGCAGTGCGACCCGGACTAGCGGTGTCACAGATACGCAGTATTTT. Translating it yields CSATRTSGVTDTQYF.

This clonotype showed up many times. The chain uses TRBV27 and TRBJ2-1; TRBD2 agrees at 14 bases. After removal of 6 bases from V and 4 bases from J, the junction contained 5 bases not matched to a gene. CDR1 is MNHEY and CDR2 is SMNVEV in the germline V gene (reference sequence). This CDR3 comprises 16 residues. In DNA form, the CDR3 reads TGTGCCAGCAGGGGACTAGCGGGAGCGTGGTACAATGAGCAGTTCTTC. This codes for CASRGLAGAWYNEQFF.

In this sample, this clonotype turned up a few times. The J gene is TRBJ1-5, the V gene TRBV19; possibly TRBD1 for D (6 bases). Germline CDR1 reads LNHDA; CDR2 reads SQIVND (reference sequence). V lost 6 bases to trimming and J lost 0 bases, with 21 bases between them. This CDR3 is 18 amino acids long. Here the CDR3 reads CASSLGTSPSYSNQPQHF. In nucleotides, the CDR3 is TGTGCCAGTAGCCTAGGGACATCCCCATCTTATAGCAATCAGCCCCAGCATTTT.

This clonotype came up many times. This rearrangement joins TRBV7-9 to TRBJ1-6; TRBD1 matches at 10 bases. The V gene's germline CDR1 is SEHNR and CDR2 FQNEAQ (reference sequence). This CDR3 region has 14 residues. V dropped 5 bases and J dropped 10; count of bases not matched to a gene: 5. For the CDR3, the DNA is TGTGCCAGCAGCGAGACAGGGGGCCGCTCACCCCTCCACTTT. Its protein product is CASSETGGRSPLHF.

This clonotype was counted at least ten times. J is TRBJ2-7 and V is TRBV27, with D possibly TRBD2 on 5 matching bases. The germline V gene encodes CDR1 MNHEY and CDR2 SMNVEV (reference sequence). The CDR3 spans 14 residues. The V end lost 5 bases, the J end lost 1 base, and 12 bases lay between the germline ends. DNA for the CDR3: TGTGCCAGCAGTCTCAACGGAGGATCCTACGAGCAGTACTTC. Encoded protein: CASSLNGGSYEQYF.